The 17 T cell receptor beta chains below were found in one sample sequenced in a study of blood T cell repertoires in COVID-19. Profiling relied on immunoSEQ multiplex PCR, and the TCRdb table lists in-frame clones only, not all of them. The table includes fewer than 35,000 clones, roughly nine tenths detected once. The sample consisted of peripheral blood. These receptors all come from a man aged 65 to 79 with active COVID-19.

The chain links TRBV25-1 to TRBJ2-6; D remains ambiguous. The V end lost 3 bases, the J end lost 0 bases, and 9 bases lay between the germline ends. This CDR3 has 16 amino acids. Germline CDR1 is MGHDK and CDR2 is SYGVNS. The CDR3 DNA is TGTGCCAGCAGTGACACCTGGAGCTCTGGGGCCAACGTCCTGACTTTC. This encodes CASSDTWSSGANVLTF.

This clone was seen a single time. This chain connects TRBV9 to TRBJ1-4; D not certain. CDR3 length equals 14 residues. Germline lookup yields CDR1 SGDLS and CDR2 YYNGEE. The germline V and J ends were trimmed by 0 bases and 4 bases, with 7 bases remaining between them. The CDR3 here is CASSVGPSNEKLFF. DNA for the CDR3: TGTGCCAGCAGCGTAGGACCTAGTAATGAAAAACTGTTTTTT.

The J gene is TRBJ2-7, the V gene TRBV6-5; 7 bases map to TRBD1. Per the germline V gene, CDR1 is MNHEY and CDR2 is SVGAGI. J gave up 2 bases and V 6 bases, and 10 bases lay outside the gene matches. The CDR3 extends over 15 amino acids. The DNA of the CDR3 is TGTGCCAGCAGACCCGACAGGGCTTCGGCCTACGAGCAGTACTTC. It specifies CASRPDRASAYEQYF.

CDR3 DNA sequence: TGTGCCAGCAGCTTTGGGAACAGGGAAATAGATACGCAGTATTTT. Protein: CASSFGNREIDTQYF. The chain joins TRBV5-6 to TRBJ2-3; tentatively, D is TRBD1 (6 bases). Germline CDR1 is SGHDT and CDR2 is YYEEEE. The V gene lost 2 bases and the J gene lost 5 bases, with 15 bases spanning the gap. The CDR3 has 15 amino acids.

In this sample, this clone turned up a few times. V gene TRBV24-1 combines with J gene TRBJ2-3; tentative D call: TRBD2 (6 bases). Trimming took off 4 bases at V and 7 bases at J, with 8 bases between the two ends. The CDR3 extends over 12 amino acids. Germline V gene sequence: CDR1 KGHDR, CDR2 SFDVKD. In DNA, the CDR3 is TGTGCCACCAGTGAGGGGGGTCATACGCAGTATTTT. Translation gives CATSEGGHTQYF.

V is TRBV6-2 or TRBV6-3 and J is TRBJ2-7; 7 bases fit TRBD1. With V trimmed by 7 bases and J by 0 bases, 9 bases remained unmatched. From germline, CDR1 is MNHEY and CDR2 SVGEGT. The CDR3 is 15 residues long. The chain's CDR3 is CASNPIGGLSYEQYF. The CDR3 bases are TGTGCCAGCAACCCTATAGGGGGCCTCTCCTACGAGCAGTACTTC.

The rearrangement joins TRBV6-5 to TRBJ2-2; D is undetermined. This CDR3 has 12 residues. Trimming shortened V by 4 bases and J by 8 bases, and 8 bases separated the two germline ends. Germline V CDR1 and CDR2: MNHEY, SVGAGI. The CDR3 loop reads CASSSAGGELFF. CDR3 nucleotide sequence: TGTGCCAGCAGTTCCGCCGGGGGGGAGCTGTTTTTT.

The rearrangement uses TRBV5-1 and TRBJ2-7, with no clear D. V lost 3 bases and J 2 bases, leaving 15 bases between the germline ends. Looked up from germline, CDR1 is SGHRS and CDR2 is YFSETQ. CDR3 length equals 15 residues. The CDR3 here is CASSSGTTYAYEQYF. CDR3 nucleotides: TGCGCCAGCAGCTCGGGTACCACCTATGCCTACGAGCAGTACTTC.

The J gene is TRBJ2-7, the V gene TRBV6-5; 8 positions agree with TRBD1. The CDR3 contains 13 residues. J lost 7 bases, V lost 6 bases, and 8 bases had no gene match. Germline assignment: CDR1 MNHEY and CDR2 SVGAGI. As DNA, the CDR3 is TGTGCCAGCAGCTCGACAGGGGTAGGGGAGCAGTACTTC. Translation gives CASSSTGVGEQYF.

The V gene is TRBV18, the J gene TRBJ1-5, with 9 bases fitting TRBD1. The CDR3 length is 16 residues. With V trimmed by 2 bases and J by 3 bases, 5 bases remained unmatched. CDR1 and CDR2 (germline): KGHSH, LQKENI. The CDR3 loop reads CASSPGTGLVNQPQHF. In nucleotides, the CDR3 is TGTGCCAGCTCACCAGGGACAGGGCTCGTCAATCAGCCCCAGCATTTT. The complete variable domain, with remaining parts taken from reference TRBV18 and TRBJ1-5, reads NAGVMQNPRHLVRRRGQEARLRCSPMKGHSHVYWYRQLPEEGLKFMVYLQKENIIDESGMPKERFSAEFPKEGPSILRIQQVVRGDSAAYFCASSPGTGLVNQPQHFGDGTRLSIL.

V usage is TRBV19 and J usage is TRBJ2-5, with 9 bases fitting TRBD1. The V and J ends lost 8 bases and 4 bases, in that order; junction bases with no gene match: 11. Germline CDR1 LNHDA, CDR2 SQIVND (reference sequence). CDR3 size: 15 residues. CDR3 nucleotides: TGTGCCAGTTCTCAAAGTCCGACAGGGGGAGAGACCCAGTACTTC. Amino acid sequence: CASSQSPTGGETQYF.

The chain has TRBV2 and TRBJ2-1; 10 bases align to TRBD2. V lost 5 bases, J lost 15 bases, and 4 bases stayed unmatched. Germline loops: CDR1 SNHLY, CDR2 FYNNEI. The CDR3 runs to 11 residues. CDR3 residues: CASSLAGEGFF. Written as DNA, the CDR3 is TGTGCCAGCAGTCTAGCGGGGGAGGGGTTCTTC.

This chain joins TRBV1 and TRBJ1-5; the table's D gene call, TRBD1, was not cross checked with the DNA. TRBV1 is termed a pseudogene. The CDR3 loop spans 14 amino acids. CDR3 sequence reads: CTSSPRQGDQPQHF. Here the CDR3 DNA reads TGCACCAGCAGCCCCCGACAGGGGGATCAGCCCCAGCATTTT.

The chain links TRBV28 to TRBJ2-7; D is unclear. Germline V gene lookup returns CDR1 MDHEN and CDR2 SYDVKM. Trimming took off 4 bases at V and 6 bases at J, with 19 bases between the two ends. The CDR3 contains 15 residues. The CDR3 region has the DNA TGTGCCAGCAGTTCCCGACTCCTGATTGGCTCCGAGCAGTACTTC. Its protein product is CASSSRLLIGSEQYF.

This clone was detected once. V is TRBV25-1 and J is TRBJ1-1; 9 nucleotides agree with TRBD1. V trimming: 4 bases; J trimming: 8 bases; junction bases outside the gene matches: 5. The germline gives CDR1 MGHDK, CDR2 SYGVNS. The CDR3 sequence is 13 residues long. CDR3 amino acids: CASSAWTGAEAFF. For the CDR3, the DNA is TGTGCCAGCAGTGCCTGGACAGGGGCCGAAGCTTTCTTT.

The chain couples TRBV6-2 or TRBV6-3 to TRBJ1-6, with D perhaps TRBD1 (6 bases). V was shortened by 2 bases and J by 9 bases, with 17 bases between the two germline ends. CDR3 length equals 16 residues. Looked up from germline, CDR1 is MNHEY and CDR2 is SVGEGT. CDR3 amino acids: CASSYPDSLGASPLHF. CDR3 sequence (DNA): TGTGCCAGCAGTTACCCGGACAGCTTGGGGGCTTCACCCCTCCACTTT.

The V and J genes are TRBV5-4 and TRBJ1-2, with D possibly TRBD1 on 5 matching bases. The CDR3 extends over 15 amino acids. The germline V and J ends were trimmed by 4 bases and 4 bases, with 17 bases remaining between them. Germline values: CDR1 SGHNT, CDR2 YYREEE (reference sequence). As DNA, the CDR3 is TGTGCCAGCAGCCCGGGGGAGGGCGGCAGCTATGGCTACACCTTC. Protein: CASSPGEGGSYGYTF.